This T cell receptor beta chain derives from a study of T cells in Graves' hyperthyroidism and ophthalmopathy. The study's findings and limits: Most thyroid clonotypes that were expanded above 0.001 also turned up in blood. The model identified upcoming ophthalmopathy a median roughly 6.5 months ahead of onset.

Trimming stripped 6 bases from V and 4 bases from J, with 12 bases between. CDR3 size: 13 residues. This clonotype was recorded a few times. Its antigen is not known. Amplification of TCR beta CDR3 regions used RNA as the template. The HTBI primer set drove a first-round RT-PCR of the TCR CDR3. TCRdb ran MiXCR on the multiplex PCR reads and lists one entry per CDR3 protein. The sample consists of fewer than 300,000 distinct CDR3 sequences, 25% to 30% of them appearing once. Uncontrolled infections, other autoimmune diseases, pregnancy or lactation led to exclusion of patients. Clinical symptoms, serum thyroxine, TRAb, thyroid ultrasound and orbital computed tomography informed diagnoses.

The sequencing input was blood. The chain links TRBV12-3 or TRBV12-4 to TRBJ1-2, with a possible D match to TRBD1 (5 bases). The sequence was obtained from a man aged 35 to 55 with Graves' hyperthyroidism that later progressed to Graves' ophthalmopathy. CDR3 residues: CASRIAGSYGYTF. The CDR3 DNA is TGTGCCAGCAGAATAGCAGGGTCCTATGGCTACACCTTC.